This TCR beta chain came from a study of T cell changes during pregnancy in multiple sclerosis. Generated by immunoSEQ multiplex PCR, the TCRdb table keeps only in-frame clones and is missing some. The sample includes tens of thousands of clones, 75% to 95% of them seen just once. Trimming cost V 5 bases and J 10 bases; bases outside gene matches: 5. Germline assignment: CDR1 SGHTA and CDR2 FQGTGA. The CDR3 loop spans 14 amino acids. The receptor's source is a female donor in good health, enrolled as a control in a pregnancy study. The sequencing here drew on peripheral blood, taken in the first trimester of pregnancy. The chain employs TRBV7-3 and TRBJ2-1; the match to TRBD2 covers 13 bases. The CDR3 nucleotides are TGTGCCAGCAGCCGACTAGCGGGGGGCATGGAGCAGTTCTTC. It is translated as CASSRLAGGMEQFF. Full variable domain (missing parts from reference TRBV7-3 and TRBJ2-1): GAGVSQTPSNKVTEKGKYVELRCDPISGHTALYWYRQSLGQGPEFLIYFQGTGAADDSGLPNDRFFAVRPEGSVSTLKIQRTERGDSAVYLCASSRLAGGMEQFFGPGTRLTVL.